Presented here are 5 T cell receptor beta chains from one specimen sequenced in a study of shared clonotypes between healthy human individuals. The table came from immunoSEQ multiplex PCR; TCRdb's copy has only in-frame clones and leaves some out. The profile covers about 450,000 clones, with around 79% appearing a single time and approximately 12% taken by the ten largest. The sequenced sample was PBMCs. These receptors all come from a woman aged 35 to 49 in good health. Some clones in this sample may be carry-over from other donors' samples.

The J gene is TRBJ2-1, the V gene TRBV4-2, with 8 bases identical to TRBD2. After removal of 0 bases from V and 0 bases from J, the junction contained 7 bases not matched to a gene. Germline V gene data show CDR1 as LGHNA and CDR2 as YNFKEQ. The CDR3 has 18 amino acids. CDR3 DNA sequence: TGTGCCAGCAGCCAAGATGAGGTAGCGGGATTCTCCTACAATGAGCAGTTCTTC. Protein: CASSQDEVAGFSYNEQFF.

The gene calls are TRBV5-1 and TRBJ2-7; 10 bases map to TRBD2. Trimming took 4 bases from V and 2 from J; bases not matched to a gene: 6. CDR3 length: 15 residues. Germline V gene sequence: CDR1 SGHRS, CDR2 YFSETQ. Here the CDR3 DNA reads TGCGCCAGCAGCCCGGGGACTAGCGAAGCCTACGAGCAGTACTTC. This codes for CASSPGTSEAYEQYF.

This clone has a single count. The gene calls are TRBV6-1 and TRBJ1-5; maybe TRBD1 (6 bases). Germline V gene data show CDR1 as MNHNS and CDR2 as SASEGT. CDR3 length: 14 amino acids. Deletions cut 0 bases from V and 7 bases from J, with 10 bases between. CDR3 region: CASSEAGARQPQHF. The CDR3 DNA reads as TGTGCCAGCAGTGAAGCGGGGGCAAGGCAGCCCCAGCATTTT.

The V gene is TRBV2, the J gene TRBJ1-5; maybe TRBD1 (6 bases). Trimming removed 6 bases from V and 2 bases from J, with 17 bases in between. The CDR3 extends over 16 amino acids. Per the germline V gene, CDR1 is SNHLY and CDR2 is FYNNEI. CDR3 amino acids: CASRPPRTEGNQPQHF. The DNA for the CDR3 is TGTGCCAGCAGACCACCACGGACAGAAGGCAATCAGCCCCAGCATTTT.

This chain uses TRBV25-1 with TRBJ2-1, with D maybe TRBD1 (6 bases). CDR1 and CDR2 from the germline V gene are MGHDK and SYGVNS. V was cut by 5 bases and J by 6 bases, with 17 bases left in between. The CDR3 contains 15 residues. The CDR3 protein is CASSRGQSDANEQFF. CDR3 sequence (DNA): TGTGCCAGCAGTAGAGGACAGTCGGACGCCAATGAGCAGTTCTTC. The complete variable domain, with remaining parts taken from reference TRBV25-1 and TRBJ2-1, reads EADIYQTPRYLVIGTGKKITLECSQTMGHDKMYWYQQDPGMELHLIHYSYGVNSTEKGDLSSESTVSRIRTEHFPLTLESARPSHTSQYLCASSRGQSDANEQFFGPGTRLTVL.